What follows are 17 T cell receptor beta chains derived from one specimen sequenced in a study of blood T cell repertoires in COVID-19. The assay was immunoSEQ multiplex PCR, and TCRdb's table has in-frame clones only and misses some. The table lists 80,000 or so clones, approximately 78% of them singletons, with 15% to 19% in the top ten. The sequenced material came from peripheral blood. Receptor source: a woman at least 80 years old with acute or convalescent COVID-19.

This clone has only a few counts. The J gene is TRBJ1-1, the V gene TRBV28; TRBD1 aligns across 7 bases. The CDR3 length is 12 residues. V lost 5 bases and J lost 8; bases outside the gene matches: 5. The germline CDR1 and CDR2 sequences are MDHEN and SYDVKM. This CDR3 reads CASSMTGQEAFF. The CDR3 DNA reads as TGTGCCAGCAGTATGACGGGACAGGAAGCTTTCTTT.

The chain is built from TRBV6-5 and TRBJ2-5; the match to TRBD2 covers 11 bases. CDR3 length: 15 amino acids. In germline, CDR1 is MNHEY, CDR2 SVGAGI. J gave up 4 bases and V 11 bases, and 12 bases lay outside the gene matches. The CDR3 region is CASKWVAGGRETQYF. The CDR3 DNA is TGTGCCTCCAAATGGGTAGCGGGGGGGCGAGAGACCCAGTACTTC.

In nucleotides, the CDR3 is TGTGCCAGCAGTTGGACAGGCGGGGCTGAAGCTTTCTTT. It translates to CASSWTGGAEAFF. The chain employs TRBV6-5 and TRBJ1-1; 7 nucleotides align to TRBD1. The CDR3 has 13 amino acids. Germline V gives CDR1 MNHEY, CDR2 SVGAGI. V was clipped by 4 bases and J by 6 bases; unmatched bases: 5.

V usage is TRBV15 and J usage is TRBJ1-4; D remains unclear. With 3 bases removed from V and 8 bases from J, the gap between germline ends came to 13 bases. This CDR3 contains 14 residues. Germline CDR1 reads LNHNV; CDR2 reads YYDKDF (reference sequence). CDR3 DNA: TGTGCCACCAGCAGGGAGCCCAGAGGAGAAAAACTGTTTTTT. Its translation is CATSREPRGEKLFF.

V is TRBV4-3 and J is TRBJ1-2, with D possibly matching TRBD1 (5 bases). V lost 4 bases to trimming and J lost 5 bases, with 8 bases between them. The CDR3 contains 12 residues. From germline, CDR1 is LGHNA and CDR2 YSLEER. CDR3 amino acids: CASSPSGYGYTF. CDR3 nucleotides: TGCGCCAGCAGCCCCTCAGGGTATGGCTACACCTTC.

The V gene is TRBV7-3, the J gene TRBJ1-5, with a weak D call TRBD1 (5 bases). Germline CDR1 SGHTA, CDR2 FQGTGA. V lost 1 base and J lost 8, with 15 bases in between. This CDR3 has 15 residues. CDR3 bases: TGTGCCAGCAGCTTAATCGGGGGAGGTGTGGAGCCCCAGCATTTT. Its protein product is CASSLIGGGVEPQHF.

The V gene is TRBV30, the J gene TRBJ1-2; D remains unclear. V was pared by 6 bases and J by 2 bases, with 13 bases between. This CDR3 spans 13 amino acids. The germline gives CDR1 GTSNPN, CDR2 SVGIG (reference sequence). The CDR3 DNA reads TGTGCCTGTACTAGGGAAGTAAACTATGGCTACACCTTC. It encodes CACTREVNYGYTF.

The chain uses TRBV6-5 and TRBJ1-2, with a weak D call TRBD1 (5 bases). Trimming cost V 6 bases and J 1 base, with 15 bases left between them. Germline values: CDR1 MNHEY, CDR2 SVGAGI. This CDR3 is 15 amino acids long. CDR3 DNA sequence: TGTGCCAGCAGCCCGGACACCCCGGTTAACTATGGCTACACCTTC. It encodes CASSPDTPVNYGYTF.

The gene calls are TRBV30 and TRBJ1-2; no reliable D call. The CDR3 is 13 residues long. The V end lost 3 bases, the J end lost 1 base, and 9 bases lay between the germline ends. CDR1 GTSNPN and CDR2 SVGIG come from the germline V gene (reference sequence). CDR3 sequence (DNA): TGTGCCTGGAGCCGGGGTAGTAACTATGGCTACACCTTC. Protein: CAWSRGSNYGYTF.

This clone came up once. The J gene is TRBJ1-1, the V gene TRBV9; TRBD1 agrees at 7 bases. CDR3 length: 15 amino acids. Unmatched junction bases numbered 3, after V lost 0 bases and J lost 1 base. Germline loops: CDR1 SGDLS, CDR2 YYNGEE. CDR3 loop: CASSVGTGTNTEAFF. The CDR3 region has the DNA TGTGCCAGCAGCGTAGGGACAGGCACGAACACTGAAGCTTTCTTT.

In nucleotides, the CDR3 is TGTGCCAGCCGAGGGCCCCAGGCGCCCATCAATGAAAAACTGTTTTTT. It encodes CASRGPQAPINEKLFF. This chain connects TRBV2 to TRBJ1-4; D is unclear. The ends were cut back, 8 bases at V and 5 bases at J, with 21 bases in the middle. Looked up from germline, CDR1 is SNHLY and CDR2 is FYNNEI. The CDR3 is 16 amino acids.

This chain connects TRBV7-2 to TRBJ2-1, with 10 nucleotides matching TRBD2. The CDR3 consists of 15 residues. Germline CDR1 and CDR2: SGHTA and FQGNSA. V lost 7 bases, J lost 7 bases, and 10 bases stayed unmatched. The CDR3 here is CASKESGGAKNEQFF. Written as DNA, the CDR3 is TGTGCCAGCAAGGAGAGCGGGGGGGCAAAAAATGAGCAGTTCTTC. Based on the CDR3 plus reference TRBV7-2 and TRBJ2-1, the full variable domain is GAGVSQSPSNKVTEKGKDVELRCDPISGHTALYWYRQSLGQGLEFLIYFQGNSAPDKSGLPSDRFSAERTGGSVSTLTIQRTQQEDSAVYLCASKESGGAKNEQFFGPGTRLTVL.

The chain joins TRBV24-1 to TRBJ2-2; D remains unclear. Germline assignment: CDR1 KGHDR and CDR2 SFDVKD. Trimming left V 6 bases short and J 0 bases short, with 13 bases between. The CDR3 is 16 amino acids. CDR3 sequence (DNA): TGTGCCACCAGTCACAGCCTAAGTACGAACACCGGGGAGCTGTTTTTT. Translated: CATSHSLSTNTGELFF.

With respect to this clone: The germline gene is not matched at one end of the junction; a read error may be the cause. The rearrangement links TRBV28 to TRBJ1-5; D is undetermined. CDR1 and CDR2 from the germline V gene are MDHEN and SYDVKM. The CDR3 totals 11 residues. CDR3 in amino acids: CAGSLSQPQHF. The CDR3 coding sequence is TGTGCCGGCAGTTTGAGTCAGCCCCAGCATTTT.

The chain links TRBV6-1 to TRBJ2-7; 9 bases match TRBD2. The J segment lost 2 bases and the V segment lost 2 bases, leaving 4 bases of the junction unmatched. CDR1 and CDR2 from the germline V gene are MNHNS and SASEGT. The CDR3 runs 15 residues. CDR3 coding DNA: TGTGCCAGCAGTGAATTGCCTAGCGGGGCCTACGAGCAGTACTTC. Its protein product is CASSELPSGAYEQYF.

The chain employs TRBV12-5 and TRBJ1-3; D is unclear. Germline V gives CDR1 LGHNT, CDR2 FRNRAP. The CDR3 is 13 residues long. V was trimmed by 3 bases and J by 4 bases, leaving 7 bases between them. The CDR3 loop is CASGFSPGNTIYF. CDR3 sequence (DNA): TGTGCTAGTGGTTTTTCCCCAGGAAACACCATATATTTT.

Written as DNA, the CDR3 is TGCAGCGTTGACTGGGGGGGCGAGCAGTACTTC. Encoded protein: CSVDWGGEQYF. This sequence joins TRBV29-1 and TRBJ2-7; 7 positions match TRBD2. The CDR3 totals 11 residues. Germline V gene data show CDR1 as SQVTM and CDR2 as ANQGSEA. The junction had 2 bases not matched to a gene; V was cut back by 3 bases and J by 6 bases.